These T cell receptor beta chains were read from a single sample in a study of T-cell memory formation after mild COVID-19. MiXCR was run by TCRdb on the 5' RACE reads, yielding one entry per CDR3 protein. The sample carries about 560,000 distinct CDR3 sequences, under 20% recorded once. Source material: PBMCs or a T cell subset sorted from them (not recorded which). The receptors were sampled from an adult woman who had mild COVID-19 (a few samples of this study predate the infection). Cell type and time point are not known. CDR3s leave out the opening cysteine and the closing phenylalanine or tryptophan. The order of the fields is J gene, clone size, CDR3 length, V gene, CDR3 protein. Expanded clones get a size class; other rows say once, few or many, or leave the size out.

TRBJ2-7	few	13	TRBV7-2	ASSSGLAGVGEQY
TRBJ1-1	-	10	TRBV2	ASRLDSTEAF
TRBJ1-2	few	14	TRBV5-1	ASSSPGGQGLSDYT
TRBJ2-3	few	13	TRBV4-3	ASSQGDGRRDTQY
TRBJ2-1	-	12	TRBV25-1	ASSDGRGWNEQF
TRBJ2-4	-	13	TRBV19	ASSIGDFAKNIQY
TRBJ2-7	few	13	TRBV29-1	SVAPTGFNSYEQY
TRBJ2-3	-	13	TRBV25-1	ASKGRTGGQDTQY
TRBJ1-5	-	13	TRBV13	ASSDSLVADQPQH
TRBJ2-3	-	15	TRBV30	AWSVWGLAGITDTQY
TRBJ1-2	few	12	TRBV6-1	ASSEDPREGDYT
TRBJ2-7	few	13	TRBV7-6	ASSSLAGGPGEQY
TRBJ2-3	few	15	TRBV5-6	ASSRRLAGAWTDTQY
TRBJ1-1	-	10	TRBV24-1	ATSTSSTEAF
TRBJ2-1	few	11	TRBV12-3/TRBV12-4	ASTGGAYNEQF
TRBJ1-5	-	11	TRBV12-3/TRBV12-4	ASSLAHNQPQH
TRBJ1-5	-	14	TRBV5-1	ASSLNPGAGNQPQH
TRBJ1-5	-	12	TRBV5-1	ASSTGQNNQPQH
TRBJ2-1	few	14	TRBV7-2	ASSLKGLAVYNEQF
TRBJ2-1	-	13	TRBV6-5	ASSYASGRANEQF
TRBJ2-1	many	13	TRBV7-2	ASSTSSGSYNEQF
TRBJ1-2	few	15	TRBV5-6	ASSWAGQGEILWGYT
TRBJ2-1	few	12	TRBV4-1	ASSRDSLYNEQF
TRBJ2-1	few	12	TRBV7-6	ASSLGSLPNEQF
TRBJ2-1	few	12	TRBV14	ASTPGTSGSEQF
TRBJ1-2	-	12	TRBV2	ASRPWTPVEGYT
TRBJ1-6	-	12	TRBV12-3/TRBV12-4	ASSLLTNNSPLH
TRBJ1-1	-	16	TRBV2	ASSEVRYRGRRGTEAF
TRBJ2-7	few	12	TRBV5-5	ASSERTGTYEQY